This T cell receptor (beta chain) is from a study of cytomegalovirus exposure and HLA in healthy donors. Here immunoSEQ multiplex PCR was the method, and the copy in TCRdb shows in-frame clones only, minus some. The repertoire has under 85,000 clones, around 94% of them found once; the top ten carry more than 3%. The CDR3 is 16 residues long. After removal of 4 bases from V and 7 bases from J, the junction contained 9 bases not matched to a gene. Germline values: CDR1 SGHNT, CDR2 YYREEE (reference sequence). The sequenced material came from PBMCs. This TCR came from a woman younger than 30 in good health and CMV-seropositive. The chain recombines TRBV5-4 with TRBJ1-6; 9 bases align to TRBD1. DNA for the CDR3: TGTGCCAGCAGCCGTCCCGGGACAGGGATCAATTCACCCCTCCACTTT. Its translation is CASSRPGTGINSPLHF. The whole variable domain, remainder taken from reference TRBV5-4 and TRBJ1-6, is ETGVTQSPTHLIKTRGQQVTLRCSSQSGHNTVSWYQQALGQGPQFIFQYYREEENGRGNFPPRFSGLQFPNYSSELNVNALELDDSALYLCASSRPGTGINSPLHFGNGTRLTVT.